A selection of T cell receptor beta chains follows, all from one sample in a study of T cells in Graves' hyperthyroidism and ophthalmopathy. MiXCR, applied by TCRdb to the multiplex PCR reads, yields one record per CDR3 protein. The table has some 440,000 distinct CDR3 sequences, approximately 14% seen once. Sequences were obtained from blood. The receptors shown here come from a woman aged 18-29 years with Graves' hyperthyroidism. Both conserved end residues are part of each CDR3. D genes are given only for firm matches. The size of a clone is reported for some rows only, either as once, few or many, or as a class for expanded clones.

v_gene	abundance	d_gene	j_gene	CDR3nt	CDR3aa
TRBV7-3	.	TRBD2	TRBJ2-7	TGTGCCAGCAAAACTAGCGGGAGTTACGAGCAGTACTTC	CASKTSGSYEQYF
TRBV27	many	TRBD1	TRBJ1-1	TGTGCCAGCAGCCACGTCGGGACAGGGAACACTGAAGCTTTCTTT	CASSHVGTGNTEAFF
TRBV6-1	.	.	TRBJ1-2	TGTGCCAGCAGAACCTGGGACGGGGATAACTATGGCTACACCTTC	CASRTWDGDNYGYTF
TRBV2	many	.	TRBJ1-1	TGTGCCAGCAGTGCCGGGCACACTGAAGCTTTCTTT	CASSAGHTEAFF
TRBV20-1	many	TRBD1	TRBJ1-6	TGCAGTGCTAACCACAGGGGGTCCTATAATTCACCCCTCCACTTT	CSANHRGSYNSPLHF
TRBV4-1	.	TRBD2	TRBJ2-3	TGCGCCAGCAGCCAAGACCCTCATGGACTAGCGGGGGGGCCTTTGACAGATACGCAGTATTTT	CASSQDPHGLAGGPLTDTQYF
TRBV18	.	.	TRBJ1-3	TGTGCCAGCTCACCAGGGCCCATCTCCTCTGGAAACACCATATATTTT	CASSPGPISSGNTIYF
TRBV4-1	many	TRBD1	TRBJ2-4	TGCGCCAGCAGCCTGGGACAGGGTAGCAAAAACATTCAGTACTTC	CASSLGQGSKNIQYF
TRBV27	few	.	TRBJ2-2	TGTGCCAGCAGTCCGACCCCCCCGGTCACCGGGGAGCTGTTTTTT	CASSPTPPVTGELFF
TRBV11-1	many	.	TRBJ2-2	TGTGCCAGCAGCCCCCGGTTCGGGGAGCTGTTTTTT	CASSPRFGELFF
TRBV10-3	many	.	TRBJ2-3	TGTGCCGCCAAGGGGGAGGCCTACACAGATACGCAGTATTTT	CAAKGEAYTDTQYF
TRBV7-9	few	.	TRBJ1-6	TGTGCCAGCAGCTTAGTAGGGTTCTTTGAAAATTCACCCCTCCACTTT	CASSLVGFFENSPLHF
TRBV30	many	.	TRBJ2-3	TGTGCCTGGAACCCTGGGAGCGCAGATACGCAGTATTTT	CAWNPGSADTQYF
TRBV5-1	many	.	TRBJ1-2	TGCGCCAGCAGCGGGGGAGAAGGCTACACCTTC	CASSGGEGYTF
TRBV7-8	few	.	TRBJ2-5	TGTGCCAGCAGCTTATATGTCGGGGGCCAAGAGACCCAGTACTTC	CASSLYVGGQETQYF